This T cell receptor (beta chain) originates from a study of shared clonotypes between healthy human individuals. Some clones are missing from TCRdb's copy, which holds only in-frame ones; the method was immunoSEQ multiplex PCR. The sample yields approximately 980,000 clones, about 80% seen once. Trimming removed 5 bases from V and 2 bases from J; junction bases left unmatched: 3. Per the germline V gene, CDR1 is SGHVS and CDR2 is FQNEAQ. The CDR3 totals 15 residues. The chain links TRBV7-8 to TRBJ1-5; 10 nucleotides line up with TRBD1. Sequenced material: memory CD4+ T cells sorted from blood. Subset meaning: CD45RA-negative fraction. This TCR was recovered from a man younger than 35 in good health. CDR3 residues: CASSLDRGRNQPQHF. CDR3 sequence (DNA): TGTGCCAGCAGCCTAGACAGGGGGCGCAATCAGCCCCAGCATTTT.